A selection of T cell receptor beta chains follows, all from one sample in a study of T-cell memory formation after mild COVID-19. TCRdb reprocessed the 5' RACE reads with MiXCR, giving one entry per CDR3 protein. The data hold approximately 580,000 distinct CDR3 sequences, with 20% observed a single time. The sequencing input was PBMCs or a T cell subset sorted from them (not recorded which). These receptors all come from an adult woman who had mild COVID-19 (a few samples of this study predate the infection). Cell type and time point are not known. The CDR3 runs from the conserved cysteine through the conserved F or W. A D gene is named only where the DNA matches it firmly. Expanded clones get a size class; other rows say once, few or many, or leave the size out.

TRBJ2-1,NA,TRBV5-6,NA,CASSLERTANEQFF,TGTGCCAGCAGCTTGGAAAGGACCGCCAATGAGCAGTTCTTC
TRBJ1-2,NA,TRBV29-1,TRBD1,CSVRQGVYGYTF,TGCAGCGTTCGACAGGGAGTCTATGGCTACACCTTC
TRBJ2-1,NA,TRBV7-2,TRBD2,CASSLRGASGDNEQFF,TGTGCCAGCAGCTTAAGGGGGGCTAGCGGGGACAATGAGCAGTTCTTC
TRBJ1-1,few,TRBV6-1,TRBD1,CASRTGGWNPTEAFF,TGTGCCAGCAGGACAGGGGGCTGGAATCCCACTGAAGCTTTCTTT
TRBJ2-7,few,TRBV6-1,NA,CASSEALRGYEQYF,TGTGCCAGCAGTGAAGCGCTTCGGGGATACGAGCAGTACTTC
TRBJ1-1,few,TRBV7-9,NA,CASSPNGAEAFF,TGTGCCAGCAGCCCCAACGGCGCTGAAGCTTTCTTT
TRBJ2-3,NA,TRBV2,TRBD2,CASSETGLADTQYF,TGTGCCAGCAGTGAAACGGGACTAGCAGATACGCAGTATTTT
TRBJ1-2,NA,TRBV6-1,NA,CASSEREGIYGYTF,TGTGCCAGCAGTGAAAGGGAAGGGATATATGGCTACACCTTC
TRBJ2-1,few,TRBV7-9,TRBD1,CASSPDRVSDEQFF,TGTGCCAGCAGCCCTGACAGGGTCTCGGATGAGCAGTTCTTC
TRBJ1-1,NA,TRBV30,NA,CAWSAGFNTEAFF,TGTGCCTGGAGCGCTGGGTTCAACACTGAAGCTTTCTTT
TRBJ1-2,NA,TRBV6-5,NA,CASSKLDSFLRGYTF,TGTGCCAGCAGTAAACTGGACAGTTTCCTTAGAGGCTACACCTTC
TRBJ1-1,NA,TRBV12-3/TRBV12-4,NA,CASNRVVNTEAFF,TGTGCCAGCAATAGGGTTGTTAACACTGAAGCTTTCTTT
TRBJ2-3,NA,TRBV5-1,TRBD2,CASSLVAGEGNTQYF,TGCGCCAGCAGCTTGGTGGCGGGAGAGGGAAATACGCAGTATTTT
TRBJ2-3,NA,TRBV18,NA,CASSPPGIRTDTQYF,TGTGCCAGCTCACCACCAGGGATTCGTACAGATACGCAGTATTTT
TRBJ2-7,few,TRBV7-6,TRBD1,CASSASGQGFEQYF,TGTGCCAGCAGTGCCTCGGGACAGGGGTTCGAGCAGTACTTC
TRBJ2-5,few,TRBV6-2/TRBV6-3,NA,CASSYVRRETQYF,TGTGCCAGCAGTTACGTTAGACGAGAGACCCAGTACTTC
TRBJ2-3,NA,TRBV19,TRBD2,CASKQWTSGTDTQYF,TGTGCCAGTAAACAATGGACTAGCGGGACAGATACGCAGTATTTT
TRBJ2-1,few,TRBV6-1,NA,CASSGLGYLHNNEQFF,TGTGCCAGCAGTGGGCTAGGCTACCTTCACAACAATGAGCAGTTCTTC
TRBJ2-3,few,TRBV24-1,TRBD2,CATSDFRLAASTDTQYF,TGTGCCACCAGTGATTTTCGACTAGCGGCTAGCACAGATACGCAGTATTTT
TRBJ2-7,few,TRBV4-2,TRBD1,CASSEFWGQGAYEQYF,TGTGCCAGCAGCGAATTTTGGGGACAGGGGGCCTACGAGCAGTACTTC
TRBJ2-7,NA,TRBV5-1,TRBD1,CASSLAGTGVTEQYF,TGCGCCAGCAGCTTGGCCGGGACAGGGGTAACCGAGCAGTACTTC